The sequence of this TCR beta chain was determined in a study of CXCR3-negative and CXCR3-positive naive CD8 T cells (dated by TCRdb to about 2019). Looking at the study overall: About 135 million TRB reads were obtained in total, roughly 1.5 +/- 0.3 million reads per library. The diversity and physicochemical repertoire analyses included fewer than twelve donors pooled from two independent experiments. The TRBV-TRBJ cluster analysis covered naive subsets from 5 donors and memory cells from 3 donors. The study at large found these results: Because CXCR3 expression was partially decreased after cryopreservation, freshly isolated PBMCs were used for most assays. TRBV-TRBJ usage was similar between naive CXCR3-negative and CXCR3-positive cells from the same donor, while memory cells showed distinct patterns. Because surface CD5, which has been linked to self-reactivity in mice, was comparable between naive subsets, TCR interaction strength was also inferred from TRB CDR3 physicochemical properties. Both naive subsets had comparably high repertoire diversity, while memory CD8+ T cells had much lower repertoire diversity. TRB CDR3s from CXCR3-positive naive cells showed higher hydrophobicity (lower Kidera factor 4), lower energy, and higher strength and volume indices than CXCR3-negative naive cells.

Notes on this clonotype: The antigen this receptor binds is unknown.

The sequencer listed for this sample is NextSeq 550. The Human TCR Profiling Kit (MiLaboratory) was used to make UMI-labeled 5' RACE TRB cDNA libraries. The full amount of extracted RNA was used for cDNA synthesis, and the full amount of resulting cDNA was used for PCR amplification. The libraries were made side by side, with each library going through the same number of PCR cycles. For the original study's pipeline: With a minimum of two reads required per UMI, MIGEC and MiXCR pulled out about 50,000 +/- 10,000 unique UMI-labeled TRB cDNA molecules from each library. On average, approximately 40,000 +/- 10,000 functional in-frame TRB CDR3 nucleotide clonotypes lacking stop codons were found per library. After each sample was downsampled to 5000 UMI-labeled TRB molecules, VDJtools was used to calculate diversity metrics such as normalized Shannon-Wiener and Chao1. VDJtools computed clonotype-size-weighted physicochemical properties of the central five CDR3 residues: interaction energy, strength, volume and Kidera factor 4. Following reprocessing of the reads by TCRdb, the data hold one row per CDR3 protein sequence and no DNA is available. The V and J calls were determined by TCRdb, not by the authors. The sample table records 130,000 or so distinct CDR3 sequences. Roughly 0.3% of the sample is in the top ten clones.

For each CD8+ T cell subset, flow sorting was done in triplicate, and about 300,000 cells per subset went directly into RLT lysis buffer. To keep memory contaminants out, a stringent definition of naive CD8+ T cells was applied: CD45RO-CCR7+CD27+CD95-. Peripheral blood mononuclear cells were isolated from buffy coats using standard density gradient centrifugation. A FACSAria III was used to flow-sort naive CXCR3-negative and CXCR3-positive CD8+ T cells. An RNeasy Mini Kit was used to extract total RNA from the sorted cells. Spanning cysteine to phenylalanine, the CDR3 consists of 17 amino acids. There is no recorded DNA. CDR1 and CDR2 (SGHTA, FQGNSA) derive from the germline V gene.

This TCR was recovered from a human donor in good health. Some clones in this sample may be carry-over from other donors' samples. The rearrangement combines TRBV7-2 with TRBJ2-7; absent DNA, TCRdb's TRBD1 call cannot be checked. The specimen was naive CXCR3- CD8+ T cells from blood. The cell subset or site label, as the study defines it: CD45RO-CCR7+CD27+CD95- naive CD8+ T cells lacking CXCR3 (TNR3-). Here the CDR3 is given as CASSLLSGRGYTYEQYF.